The sequence of this TCR beta chain was determined in a study of beta chain features in type 1 diabetes. Study findings and constraints: Reads derived from cDNA could over-represent cells showing high TCR expression. Shorter TCRB CDR3s, moderately but significantly so, marked every one of the four CD4+ subsets in Type 1 diabetes patients.

A sort by CD45RO/CCR7/CD25/CD127/CD95/CD27 yielded CD4+ naive, central memory, regulatory and stem cell-like memory cells. cDNA synthesis used the whole RNA isolate, giving expressed TCRB sequences. Method: immunoSEQ multiplex PCR; TCRdb's copy keeps in-frame clones and lacks some. The sample holds roughly 330,000 clones, approximately 15% seen once. This clone was seen a few times. Its target is not known. Material: naive CD4+ T cells from blood. The TCR comes from a woman between 18 and 29 years old with type 1 diabetes.

DNA of the CDR3: TGCGCCAGCAGCCAACTAGCGGGAGGAAACTACGAGCAGTACGTC. This codes for CASSQLAGGNYEQYV. The rearrangement links TRBV4-1 to TRBJ2-7, with 11 nucleotides matching TRBD2. The ends lost 2 bases at V and 3 bases at J; junction bases unmatched: 3. CDR1 and CDR2 (germline): MGHRA, YSYEKL. The CDR3 contains 15 residues.